This T cell receptor (beta chain) originates from a study of blood T cell repertoires in COVID-19. Study details: Samples of COVID-19 (acute and convalescent) were obtained from the United States, Italy and Spain.

As handled by the study authors: The assay estimated nucleated cells by amplifying reference gene primers. Here immunoSEQ multiplex PCR was the method, and the copy in TCRdb shows in-frame clones only, minus some. The V and J calls and clone size are taken from that table; D and trimming were inferred from the DNA. The data contain approximately 150,000 clones, 87% of them seen just once; the ten biggest clones take up around 1.4%. Trimming cost V 8 bases and J 7 bases; bases outside gene matches: 5. This CDR3 spans 13 amino acids. Germline V gene lookup returns CDR1 MNHEY and CDR2 SMNVEV (reference sequence).

Sequencing was done on a sample of peripheral blood. The rearrangement links TRBV27 to TRBJ1-4, with 9 bases that match TRBD1. This receptor was taken from a woman between 45 and 60 years old with acute or convalescent COVID-19. The CDR3 protein is CASSRDRAEKLFF. CDR3 nucleotides: TGTGCCAGCTCTCGGGACAGGGCTGAAAAACTGTTTTTT.